The present T cell receptor beta chain was sequenced within a study of cytomegalovirus exposure and HLA in healthy donors. The CDR3 has 17 amino acids. V shed 1 base and J shed 0 bases, with 13 bases lying between them. Germline V gene lookup returns CDR1 SNHLY and CDR2 FYNNEI. Whole-study results and caveats: The authors confirmed in vitro that a few CMV-associated chains were specific for CMV antigens. Segments of the TCR beta V type were, in most cases, productive about 90% or about 30% of the time in an earlier analysis. Researchers counted 150 to 200 TCR beta chains as cytomegalovirus-associated.

The PCR made use of 60 Vbeta and 13 Jbeta primers. Produced via immunoSEQ multiplex PCR; TCRdb's table is partial and in-frame only. The table shows about 160,000 clones, with approximately 80% occurring only once. A note on this clone: Its antigen is not identified.

This chain uses TRBV2 with TRBJ1-5; D is unresolved. Sequenced: PBMCs. This clonotype was obtained from a boy aged 2 to 9 in good health and CMV-seronegative. CDR3 DNA: TGTGCCAGCAGTGAAGGGAGCGGATGGAATAGCAATCAGCCCCAGCATTTT. It encodes CASSEGSGWNSNQPQHF.